This T cell receptor (beta chain) was recovered during a study of prognosis after radiotherapy for stage I lung cancer (dated by TCRdb to the early 2020s). Notes on the research overall: Between April 2018 and January 2019, roughly 19 patients with stage I NSCLC were enrolled in Nanjing, China. The study sequenced approximately 40 blood samples from some 19 patients, one before and one after SBRT per patient. The cohort comprised over ten men and several women with a median age of 74.5 years, ranging from roughly 50 to 84 years. This study profiled peripheral blood TCR beta repertoires from stage I NSCLC patients before and after stereotactic body radiotherapy and linked the repertoires to distant failure. All patients were regarded as medically inoperable, because of comorbidities in about twelve patients and refusal of surgery in several patients. On tumor histology, 11 to 12 patients had adenocarcinoma and six or seven had squamous cell carcinoma. No patient received concurrent therapy alongside SBRT. Among the enrolled patients, fourteen had newly diagnosed primary stage I lung tumors, while about five had oligometastatic NSCLC following surgical resection of the primary tumor. SBRT was given in 3 to 5 fractions with a biologically effective dose of at least 100 Gy, using image-guided IMRT or VMAT. Distant metastases were developed by four of the 19 patients after SBRT, at a median of roughly 7 months, whereas no significant progression was observed in the other 15 patients.

A history of other malignancies or of prior chemotherapy or radiotherapy was absent in all patients, and node-negative disease was shown on CT and PET/CT in all patients. At each of two time points, 6 to 7.5 milliliters of peripheral venous blood were collected in EDTA tubes. Ficoll-Paque Plus density-gradient centrifugation was used to isolate PBMCs. Right after collection, samples were kept at -80 degrees C until analysis. From the cysteine through the phenylalanine, the CDR3 covers 14 amino acids. Only the CDR3 DNA stays, 42 bases, in frame from base 1. CDR1 is given as KGHDR and CDR2 as SFDVKD, both from the germline V gene. At the junction V is shortened by 5 bases and J by 2 bases, with 10 bases in between. Two rounds of multiplex PCR were used to amplify the TCR beta CDR3 region from genomic DNA. In the first round of PCR, primers specific to each TRBV and TRBJ gene were used, and the primer sequences are filed in Chinese patent CN105087789A. The second PCR round used universal primers. The Roche High Pure PCR Template Preparation Kit was used to extract genomic DNA from frozen PBMCs. Libraries were sequenced paired-end with 151 bp reads on an Illumina HiSeq 3000. The study's own analysis went as follows. CutAdapt was used to discard raw reads that did not contain the multiplex PCR primer sequences. High-quality paired reads were merged into contigs with PEAR. TRB V, D and J gene segments were assigned to each contig with MiXCR by alignment to reference sequences. To remove sequencing errors, CDR3 sequences were clustered according to base quality and sequence similarity. Diversity was calculated as Shannon entropy divided by the natural log of the number of productive TCR sequences. One minus Shannon entropy divided by the natural log of the number of unique clonotypes was used as the definition of clonality. Using the Youden index from ROC curves, the researchers picked the repertoire-metric cut-offs for progression-free survival, and all analyses were carried out in R 3.5.3. The raw public data were reprocessed by TCRdb itself: fastp quality trimming at Q25, MiXCR clonotype calling, in-frame beta chains only. One record per CDR3 amino acid sequence lists the most common genes and DNA. The V and J calls were determined by TCRdb, not by the authors. Within this sample are about 34,000 distinct CDR3 sequences, with approximately 36% of them counted one time only. Together, the top ten hold approximately 16% of the sample.

This clonotype has ten or more counts. The antigen this receptor binds is unknown. The record has no base qualities; no much larger clone is one base away. Overall study outcomes, separate from this receptor: After SBRT, the count of unique TCR clones dropped from a median of around 9,300 beforehand to 6,000 to 7,500 afterward (Wilcoxon paired P=0.011). The small cohort and short follow-up limited the study, so independent validation of the findings is needed. No determination of tumor specificity was made for expanded TCR clones. Post-SBRT Shannon entropy and its change from baseline were lower in patients who developed distant metastases; baseline Shannon entropy was not associated with metastases. Differences in TRBV and TRBJ usage frequencies by metastasis status were reportedly observed in two V genes at baseline and in 10 or so V and two J genes after SBRT. All reported P values were unadjusted for multiple comparisons.

The chain joins TRBV24-1 to TRBJ2-3, with TRBD2 as a weak D call on 6 bases. Sample: PBMCs, taken before or after stereotactic body radiation therapy (not recorded which). The receptor comes from a donor over 45 with non-small cell lung cancer. The sequence in DNA is TGTGCCACCAGTGTCGGGCGGGACACAGATACGCAGTATTTT. Its protein product is CATSVGRDTDTQYF.